Sequencing of this T cell receptor (beta chain) was carried out in a study of post-analysis software for immune sequencing data. Study-wide findings and caveats: Under the F measure, samples that were prepared in one batch clustered strongly together. Roughly 5 TRBV segments occurring more often in patients than controls included TRBV5-6, TRBV5-1 and TRBV20-1.

Incorporated into the TCR beta cDNA libraries were unique molecular identifiers, which served to reduce PCR and sequencing biases. With roughly 0.9 to 10 million T cells as the source, some 510,000 cDNA molecules resulted. TCRdb called the PCR reads again in MiXCR, with one record for every CDR3 protein. The sample holds about half a million distinct CDR3 sequences, approximately 45% seen once. Of note for this clonotype: What it recognizes is unknown.

The CDR3 runs 15 residues. Germline CDR1 and CDR2: LGHNA and YSLEER. Unmatched junction bases numbered 4, after V lost 3 bases and J lost 4 bases. The rearrangement links TRBV4-3 to TRBJ2-7, with 12 bases fitting TRBD1. This TCR came from a girl aged 10-17 years with multiple sclerosis. Sample: blood. CDR3 in DNA: TGCGCCAGCAGCCAGGGACAGGGGGCGGTTTACGAGCAGTACTTC. Encoded protein: CASSQGQGAVYEQYF.